This T cell receptor beta chain was documented in a study of blood T cell repertoires in COVID-19. TCRdb's table, derived via immunoSEQ multiplex PCR, lists solely in-frame clones and lacks some. The table lists roughly 43,000 clones, about 85% of them singletons. The germline V and J ends were trimmed by 3 bases and 3 bases, with 9 bases remaining between them. The germline V gene encodes CDR1 DFQATT and CDR2 SNEGSKA (reference sequence). This CDR3 contains 12 residues. The sample was peripheral blood. The source is a woman aged 70-85 years in a cohort sampled during active COVID-19. This rearrangement joins TRBV20-1 to TRBJ2-7, with D perhaps TRBD1 (6 bases). In nucleotides, the CDR3 is TGCAGTGCTAGTTGGGACAACTACGAGCAGTACTTC. Translating it yields CSASWDNYEQYF.